Each of the 18 T cell receptor beta chains below was sequenced from the same sample in a study of OX40 agonist ivuxolimab in advanced cancers. The data were produced by immunoSEQ multiplex PCR, yet TCRdb's version contains in-frame clones alone and is incomplete. Among tens of thousands of clones listed, 85% to 90% were seen once. The sequences come from CD4+ or CD8+ T cells sorted from blood, collected in a trial of the OX40 agonist ivuxolimab. The receptors come from an adult with an advanced solid tumor such as melanoma, head and neck, liver or kidney cancer.

The rearrangement uses TRBV19 and TRBJ1-3, with 8 bases aligning to TRBD1. Per the germline V gene, CDR1 is LNHDA and CDR2 is SQIVND (reference sequence). J gave up 7 bases and V 6 bases, and 5 bases lay outside the gene matches. The CDR3 runs to 13 residues. CDR3 sequence reads: CASSRDRRNTIYF. The CDR3 bases are TGTGCCAGTAGCCGGGACAGGCGGAACACCATATATTTT. The complete variable domain, with remaining parts taken from reference TRBV19 and TRBJ1-3, reads DGGITQSPKYLFRKEGQNVTLSCEQNLNHDAMYWYRQDPGQGLRLIYYSQIVNDFQKGDIAEGYSVSREKKESFPLTVTSAQKNPTAFYLCASSRDRRNTIYFGEGSWLTVV.

This clone has only one observation. This rearrangement joins TRBV14 to TRBJ2-7; 10 bases fit TRBD1. This CDR3 has 15 residues. V gave up 3 bases and J gave up 9 bases; unmatched junction bases: 11. Germline lookup yields CDR1 SGHDN and CDR2 FVKESK. CDR3 bases: TGTGCCAGCAGCCAGGCGCGACAGGGGGCGCTGAGGCAGTACTTC. It encodes CASSQARQGALRQYF.

This chain links TRBV4-1 with TRBJ2-3, with 11 bases lining up with TRBD2. Germline trimming cut 0 bases from V and 4 bases from J; bases unmatched to any gene: 9. The CDR3 is 18 residues long. The V gene's germline CDR1 is MGHRA and CDR2 YSYEKL. The DNA of the CDR3 is TGCGCCAGCAGCCAAGATCGAGGAACTAGCGGGAGTGCAGATACGCAGTATTTT. Amino acid sequence: CASSQDRGTSGSADTQYF.

The rearrangement links TRBV5-4 to TRBJ2-5, with TRBD2 identical over 11 bases. CDR3 length: 15 residues. The ends lost 4 bases at V and 5 bases at J; junction bases unmatched: 7. Germline CDR1 reads SGHNT; CDR2 reads YYREEE (reference sequence). The CDR3 loop is CASSQRLAGLETQYF. The CDR3 DNA sequence: TGTGCCAGCAGCCAGAGACTAGCGGGGCTGGAGACCCAGTACTTC.

The sample holds one count of this clone. The V and J genes are TRBV5-5 and TRBJ2-5; 11 bases match TRBD1. The CDR3 is 15 residues long. Losses at the gene ends were 4 bases for V and 5 bases for J; bases not matched to a gene: 7. Germline V gene sequence: CDR1 SGHKS, CDR2 YYEKEE (reference sequence). In nucleotides, the CDR3 is TGTGCCAGCAGCATCGGACAGGGGGCGCGTGAGACCCAGTACTTC. Its translation is CASSIGQGARETQYF.

The DNA for the CDR3 is TGTGCCAGCAGCCCGGACAGGGGCCAAAACTATGGCTACACCTTC. This codes for CASSPDRGQNYGYTF. The J gene is TRBJ1-2, the V gene TRBV5-4; 9 bases fit TRBD1. Trimming removed 4 bases from V and 2 bases from J; junction bases left unmatched: 6. Germline-derived CDR1 and CDR2 are SGHNT and YYREEE (reference sequence). This CDR3 contains 15 residues.

V gene TRBV6-5 combines with J gene TRBJ1-2, with D possibly matching TRBD1 (6 bases). The V gene lost 5 bases and the J gene lost 13 bases, with 14 bases spanning the gap. This CDR3 spans 11 amino acids. Germline CDR1 and CDR2: MNHEY and SVGAGI. CDR3: CASSRRGVSTF. The CDR3 DNA reads as TGTGCCAGCAGTCGAAGGGGGGTGAGCACCTTC.

The V call is TRBV5-4, the J call TRBJ1-1; D call uncertain. The CDR3 covers 12 residues. The germline CDR1 and CDR2 sequences are SGHNT and YYREEE (reference sequence). Trimming left V 3 bases short and J 4 bases short, with 7 bases between. In DNA form, the CDR3 reads TGTGCCAGCAGCTGGCTTTCCACTGAAGCTTTCTTT. Translated: CASSWLSTEAFF.

V usage is TRBV28 and J usage is TRBJ1-1, with TRBD1 as a possible D gene (5 bases). The CDR3 has 16 amino acids. V lost 3 bases to trimming and J lost 0 bases, with 14 bases between them. CDR1 is MDHEN and CDR2 is SYDVKM in the germline V gene. The CDR3 region is CASSFPRGSLNTEAFF. The CDR3 DNA is TGTGCCAGCAGTTTCCCCCGGGGCAGCCTGAACACTGAAGCTTTCTTT.

This clone appeared a single time. The chain recombines TRBV10-3 with TRBJ2-2; D is undetermined. CDR1 ENHRY and CDR2 SYGVKD come from the germline V gene. Trimming removed 4 bases from V and 5 bases from J, with 11 bases in between. This CDR3 has 14 residues. The CDR3 region has the DNA TGTGCCATCAGTGCCCTCCTTGGGACCGGGGAGCTGTTTTTT. Amino acid sequence: CAISALLGTGELFF.

The rearrangement uses TRBV6-5 and TRBJ1-1; D may be TRBD1 (6 bases). V lost 4 bases and J lost 2, with 11 bases in between. This CDR3 spans 14 amino acids. Germline lookup yields CDR1 MNHEY and CDR2 SVGAGI. The CDR3 loop is CASSFTGFNTEAFF. For the CDR3, the DNA is TGTGCCAGCAGTTTTACAGGGTTCAACACTGAAGCTTTCTTT.

This clone appeared a few times. The chain links TRBV30 to TRBJ1-5; TRBD1 matches 8 bases. After removal of 0 bases from V and 9 bases from J, the junction contained 7 bases not matched to a gene. Germline CDR1 and CDR2: GTSNPN and SVGIG (reference sequence). This CDR3 has 14 residues. The CDR3: CAWSVTGGILPQHF. CDR3 DNA: TGTGCCTGGAGTGTAACAGGGGGAATTTTGCCCCAGCATTTT.

In DNA form, the CDR3 reads TGTGCCAGCAGCTTCGGACGGTGGAACACTGAAGCTTTCTTT. The encoded protein is CASSFGRWNTEAFF. The chain couples TRBV14 to TRBJ1-1; no firm D call. Germline-derived CDR1 and CDR2 are SGHDN and FVKESK. This CDR3 spans 14 amino acids. Trimming removed 5 bases from V and 1 base from J, with 11 bases in between.

The chain is built from TRBV6-6 and TRBJ1-2, with D perhaps matching TRBD1 (5 bases). CDR1 is MNHNY and CDR2 is SVGAGI in the germline V gene (reference sequence). The CDR3 length is 15 residues. V was pared by 2 bases and J by 6 bases, with 16 bases between. CDR3 DNA sequence: TGTGCCAGCAGTTACGGTGGGGGAGAGAAAAATGGCTACACCTTC. Its protein is CASSYGGGEKNGYTF.

The chain joins TRBV11-2 to TRBJ2-1; tentatively, D is TRBD2 (5 bases). Germline-derived CDR1 and CDR2 are SGHAT and FQNNGV. V gave up 5 bases and J gave up 5 bases, with 13 bases separating them. This CDR3 contains 14 residues. DNA of the CDR3: TGTGCCAGCAGCCTAGGGTGGAGGCACAATGAGCAGTTCTTC. Translating it yields CASSLGWRHNEQFF.

V gene TRBV18 combines with J gene TRBJ2-7; 8 bases fit TRBD1. Unmatched junction bases numbered 13, after V lost 4 bases and J lost 5 bases. Germline CDR1 KGHSH, CDR2 LQKENI. The CDR3 contains 16 residues. This CDR3 is CASSLTGTGGNHEQYF. CDR3 DNA: TGTGCCAGCTCACTTACCGGGACAGGTGGAAATCACGAGCAGTACTTC.

The rearrangement joins TRBV2 to TRBJ1-2; D is possibly TRBD1 (5 bases). With 5 bases removed from V and 6 bases from J, the gap between germline ends came to 19 bases. The V gene's germline CDR1 is SNHLY and CDR2 FYNNEI. This CDR3 has 15 amino acids. CDR3 sequence: CASSLLPAGGDGYTF. The CDR3 region has the DNA TGTGCCAGCAGTCTCCTGCCCGCCGGGGGGGATGGCTACACCTTC. Using reference TRBV2 and TRBJ1-2 for the parts outside the CDR3, the full variable domain is EPEVTQTPSHQVTQMGQEVILRCVPISNHLYFYWYRQILGQKVEFLVSFYNNEISEKSEIFDDQFSVERPDGSNFTLKIRSTKLEDSAMYFCASSLLPAGGDGYTFGSGTRLTVV.

The chain carries TRBV6-1 and TRBJ2-5; D remains unclear. CDR1 MNHNS and CDR2 SASEGT come from the germline V gene. The CDR3 is 12 residues long. Trimming took off 1 base at V and 5 bases at J, with 5 bases between the two ends. The CDR3 bases are TGTGCCAGCAGTGAAGGTTGGGAGACCCAGTACTTC. Its protein product is CASSEGWETQYF.